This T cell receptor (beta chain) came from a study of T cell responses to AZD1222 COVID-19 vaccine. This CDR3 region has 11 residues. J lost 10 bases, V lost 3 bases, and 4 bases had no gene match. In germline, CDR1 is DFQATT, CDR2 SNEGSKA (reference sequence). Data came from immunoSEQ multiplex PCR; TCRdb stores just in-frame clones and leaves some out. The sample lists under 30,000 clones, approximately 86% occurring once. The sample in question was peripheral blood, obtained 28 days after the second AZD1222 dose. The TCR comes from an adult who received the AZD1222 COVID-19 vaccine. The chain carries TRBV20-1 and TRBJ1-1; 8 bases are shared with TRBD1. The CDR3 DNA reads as TGCAGTGCTAGGACAGGGGCCCCAGCTTTCTTT. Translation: CSARTGAPAFF.